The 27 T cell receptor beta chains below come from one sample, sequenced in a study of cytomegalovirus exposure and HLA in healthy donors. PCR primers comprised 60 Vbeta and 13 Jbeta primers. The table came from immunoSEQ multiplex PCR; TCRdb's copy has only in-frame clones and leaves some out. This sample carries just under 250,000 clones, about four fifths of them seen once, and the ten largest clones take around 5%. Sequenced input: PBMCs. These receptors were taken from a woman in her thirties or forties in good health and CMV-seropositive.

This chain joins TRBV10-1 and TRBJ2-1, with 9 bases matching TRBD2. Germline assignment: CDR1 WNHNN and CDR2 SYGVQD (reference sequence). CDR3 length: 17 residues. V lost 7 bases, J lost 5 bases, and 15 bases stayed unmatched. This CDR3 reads CASTGLSGSSQDNEQFF. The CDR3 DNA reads TGCGCCAGCACGGGGCTTAGCGGGAGCTCCCAAGACAATGAGCAGTTCTTC.

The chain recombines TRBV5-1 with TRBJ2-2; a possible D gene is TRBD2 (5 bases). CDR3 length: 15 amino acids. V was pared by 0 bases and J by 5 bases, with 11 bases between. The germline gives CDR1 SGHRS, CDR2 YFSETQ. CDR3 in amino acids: CASSLGERGTGELFF. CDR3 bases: TGCGCCAGCAGCTTGGGGGAGAGAGGGACCGGGGAGCTGTTTTTT.

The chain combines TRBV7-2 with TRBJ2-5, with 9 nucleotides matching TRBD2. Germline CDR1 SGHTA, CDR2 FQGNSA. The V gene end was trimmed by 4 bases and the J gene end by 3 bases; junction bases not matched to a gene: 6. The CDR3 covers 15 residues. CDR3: CASSSGLAEKETQYF. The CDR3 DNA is TGTGCCAGCAGCTCGGGACTAGCAGAAAAAGAGACCCAGTACTTC. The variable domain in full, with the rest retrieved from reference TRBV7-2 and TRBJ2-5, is GAGVSQSPSNKVTEKGKDVELRCDPISGHTALYWYRQSLGQGLEFLIYFQGNSAPDKSGLPSDRFSAERTGGSVSTLTIQRTQQEDSAVYLCASSSGLAEKETQYFGPGTRLLVL.

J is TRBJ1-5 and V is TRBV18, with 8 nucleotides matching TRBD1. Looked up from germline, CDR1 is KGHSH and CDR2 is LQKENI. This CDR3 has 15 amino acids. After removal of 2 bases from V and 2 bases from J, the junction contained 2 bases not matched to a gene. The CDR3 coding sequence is TGTGCCAGCTCACCAGACAGGGGAGGCAATCAGCCCCAGCATTTT. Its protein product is CASSPDRGGNQPQHF. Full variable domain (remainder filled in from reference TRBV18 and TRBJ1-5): NAGVMQNPRHLVRRRGQEARLRCSPMKGHSHVYWYRQLPEEGLKFMVYLQKENIIDESGMPKERFSAEFPKEGPSILRIQQVVRGDSAAYFCASSPDRGGNQPQHFGDGTRLSIL.

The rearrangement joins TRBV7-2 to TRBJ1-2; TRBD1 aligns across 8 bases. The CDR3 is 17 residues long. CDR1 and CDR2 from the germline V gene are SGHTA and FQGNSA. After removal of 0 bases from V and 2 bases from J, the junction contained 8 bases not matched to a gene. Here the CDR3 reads CASSLAGGTGENYGYTF. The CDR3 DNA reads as TGTGCCAGCAGCTTAGCTGGGGGGACAGGCGAGAACTATGGCTACACCTTC.

The CDR3 sequence is CASSYTGAQGSYNEQFF. In nucleotides, the CDR3 is TGTGCCAGCAGCTACACAGGGGCCCAGGGCTCCTACAATGAGCAGTTCTTC. The chain joins TRBV7-2 to TRBJ2-1; 7 nucleotides line up with TRBD1. CDR1 is SGHTA and CDR2 is FQGNSA in the germline V gene. This CDR3 has 17 amino acids. J gave up 0 bases and V 4 bases, and 9 bases lay outside the gene matches.

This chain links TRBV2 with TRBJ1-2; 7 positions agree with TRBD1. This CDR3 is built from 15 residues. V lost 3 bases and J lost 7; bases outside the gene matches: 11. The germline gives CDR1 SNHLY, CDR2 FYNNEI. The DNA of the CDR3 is TGTGCCAGCAGTGACAGGGGGTGCCGACTATGTGGCTACACCTTC. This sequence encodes CASSDRGCRLCGYTF.

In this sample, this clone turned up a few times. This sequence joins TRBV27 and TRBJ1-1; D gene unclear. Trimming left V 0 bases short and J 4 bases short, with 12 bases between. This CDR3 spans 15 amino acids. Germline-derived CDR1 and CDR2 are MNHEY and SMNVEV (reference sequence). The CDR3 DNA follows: TGTGCCAGCAGTTTATCGCCCGGGGTCGGCACTGAAGCTTTCTTT. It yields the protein CASSLSPGVGTEAFF.

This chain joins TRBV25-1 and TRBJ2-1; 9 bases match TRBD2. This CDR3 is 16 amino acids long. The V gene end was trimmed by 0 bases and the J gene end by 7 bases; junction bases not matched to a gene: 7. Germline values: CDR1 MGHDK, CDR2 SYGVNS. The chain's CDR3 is CASSEYLAGVANEQFF. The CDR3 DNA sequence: TGTGCCAGCAGTGAATATTTAGCGGGAGTCGCGAATGAGCAGTTCTTC.

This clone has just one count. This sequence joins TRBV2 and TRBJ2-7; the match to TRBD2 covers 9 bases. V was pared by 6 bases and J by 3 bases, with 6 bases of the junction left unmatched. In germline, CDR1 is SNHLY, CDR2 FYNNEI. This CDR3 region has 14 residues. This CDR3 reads CASSWTSAVYEQYF. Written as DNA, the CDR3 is TGTGCCAGCAGCTGGACTAGCGCCGTCTACGAGCAGTACTTC.

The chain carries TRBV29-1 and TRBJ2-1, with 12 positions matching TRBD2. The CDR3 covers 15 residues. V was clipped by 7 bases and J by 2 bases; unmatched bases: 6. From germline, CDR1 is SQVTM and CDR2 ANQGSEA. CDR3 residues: CSASTSGSTYNEQFF. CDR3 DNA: TGCAGCGCCTCGACTAGCGGGAGTACCTACAATGAGCAGTTCTTC.

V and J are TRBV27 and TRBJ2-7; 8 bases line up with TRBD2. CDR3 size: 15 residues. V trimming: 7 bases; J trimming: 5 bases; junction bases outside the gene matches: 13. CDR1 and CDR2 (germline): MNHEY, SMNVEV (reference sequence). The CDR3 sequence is CASNSGGAGEHEQYF. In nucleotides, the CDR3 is TGTGCCAGCAACTCGGGGGGGGCAGGGGAACACGAGCAGTACTTC.

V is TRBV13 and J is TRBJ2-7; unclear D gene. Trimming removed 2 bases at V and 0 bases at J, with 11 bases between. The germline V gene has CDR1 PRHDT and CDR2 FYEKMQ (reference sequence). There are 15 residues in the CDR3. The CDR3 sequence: CASSLRTKSSYEQYF. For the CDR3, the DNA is TGTGCCAGCAGCTTACGCACCAAGAGCTCCTACGAGCAGTACTTC.

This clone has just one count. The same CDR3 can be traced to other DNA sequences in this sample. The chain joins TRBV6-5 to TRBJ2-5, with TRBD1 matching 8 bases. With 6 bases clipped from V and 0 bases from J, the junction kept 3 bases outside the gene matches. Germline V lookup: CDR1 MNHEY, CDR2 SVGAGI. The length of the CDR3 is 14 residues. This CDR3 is CASSLDRDQETQYF. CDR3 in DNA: TGTGCCAGCAGCTTGGACAGGGACCAAGAGACCCAGTACTTC.

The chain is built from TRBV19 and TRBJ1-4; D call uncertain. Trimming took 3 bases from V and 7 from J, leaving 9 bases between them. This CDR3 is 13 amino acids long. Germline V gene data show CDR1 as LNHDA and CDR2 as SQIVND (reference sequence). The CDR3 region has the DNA TGTGCCAGTAGTATTCAGGAGGGTGAAAAACTGTTTTTT. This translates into CASSIQEGEKLFF.

The CDR3 nucleotides read TGCGCCAGCAGTGAGTCGATTGGGACAGGGCCCAACGAGCAGTACTTC. Translation gives CASSESIGTGPNEQYF. V usage is TRBV10-1 and J usage is TRBJ2-7; 9 bases align to TRBD1. The trim removed 0 bases at V and 5 bases at J, leaving 8 bases unmatched. This CDR3 contains 16 residues. Germline CDR1 and CDR2: WNHNN and SYGVQD (reference sequence).

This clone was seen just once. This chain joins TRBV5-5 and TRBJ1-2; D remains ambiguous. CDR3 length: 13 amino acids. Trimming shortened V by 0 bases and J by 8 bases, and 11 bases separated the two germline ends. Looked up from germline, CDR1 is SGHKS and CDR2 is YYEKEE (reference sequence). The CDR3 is CASSLGGNEGYTF. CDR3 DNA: TGTGCCAGCAGCTTGGGAGGGAATGAGGGCTACACCTTC.

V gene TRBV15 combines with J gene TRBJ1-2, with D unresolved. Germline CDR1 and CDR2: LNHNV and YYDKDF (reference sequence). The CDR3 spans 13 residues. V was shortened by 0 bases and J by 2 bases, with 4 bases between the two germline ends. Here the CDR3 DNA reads TGTGCCACCAGCAGAGACAGGAACTATGGCTACACCTTC. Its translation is CATSRDRNYGYTF.

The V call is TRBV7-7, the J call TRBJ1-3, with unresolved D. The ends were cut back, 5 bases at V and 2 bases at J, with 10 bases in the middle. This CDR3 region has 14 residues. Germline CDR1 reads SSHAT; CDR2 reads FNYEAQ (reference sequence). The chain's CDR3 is CASSAGEAGNTIYF. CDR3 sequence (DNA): TGTGCCAGCAGCGCCGGTGAGGCTGGAAACACCATATATTTT.

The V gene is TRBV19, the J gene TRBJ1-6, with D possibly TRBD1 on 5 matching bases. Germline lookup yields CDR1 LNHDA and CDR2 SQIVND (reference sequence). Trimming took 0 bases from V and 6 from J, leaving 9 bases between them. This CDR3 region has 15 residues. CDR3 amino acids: CASSIEGRGNSPLHF. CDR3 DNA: TGTGCCAGTAGTATAGAGGGGCGAGGTAATTCACCCCTCCACTTT.

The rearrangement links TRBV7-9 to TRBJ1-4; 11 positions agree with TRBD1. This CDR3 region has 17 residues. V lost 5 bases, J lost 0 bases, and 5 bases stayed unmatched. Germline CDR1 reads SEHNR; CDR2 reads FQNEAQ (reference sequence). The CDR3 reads CASSGDRGTATNEKLFF. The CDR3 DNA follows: TGTGCCAGCAGCGGGGACAGGGGGACCGCAACTAATGAAAAACTGTTTTTT.

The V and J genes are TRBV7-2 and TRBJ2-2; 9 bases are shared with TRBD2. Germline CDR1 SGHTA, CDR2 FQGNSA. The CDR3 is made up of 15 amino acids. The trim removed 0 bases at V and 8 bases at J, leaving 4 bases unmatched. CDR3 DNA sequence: TGTGCCAGCAGCTTAGCCCGAGCGGGAGGAGGGGAGCTGTTTTTT. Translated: CASSLARAGGGELFF.

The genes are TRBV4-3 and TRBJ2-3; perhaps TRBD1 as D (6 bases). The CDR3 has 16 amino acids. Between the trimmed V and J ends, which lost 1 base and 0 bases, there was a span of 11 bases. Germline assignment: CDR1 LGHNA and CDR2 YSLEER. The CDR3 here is CASSQVPGDSTDTQYF. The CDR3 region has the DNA TGCGCCAGCAGCCAAGTCCCAGGGGACAGCACAGATACGCAGTATTTT.

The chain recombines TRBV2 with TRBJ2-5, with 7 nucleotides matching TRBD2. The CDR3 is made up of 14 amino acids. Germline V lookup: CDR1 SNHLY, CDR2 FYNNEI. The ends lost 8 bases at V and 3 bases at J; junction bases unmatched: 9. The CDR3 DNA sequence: TGTGCCAGCCGGTTCGGGCTAGCGGAAGAGACCCAGTACTTC. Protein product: CASRFGLAEETQYF.

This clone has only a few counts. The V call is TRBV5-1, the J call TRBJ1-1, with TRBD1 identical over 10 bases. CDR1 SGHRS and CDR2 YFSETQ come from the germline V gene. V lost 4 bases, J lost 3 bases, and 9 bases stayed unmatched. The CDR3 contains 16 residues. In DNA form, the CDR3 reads TGCGCCAGCAGCCATGACAGGGGGCCCTGGGACACTGAAGCTTTCTTT. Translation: CASSHDRGPWDTEAFF.

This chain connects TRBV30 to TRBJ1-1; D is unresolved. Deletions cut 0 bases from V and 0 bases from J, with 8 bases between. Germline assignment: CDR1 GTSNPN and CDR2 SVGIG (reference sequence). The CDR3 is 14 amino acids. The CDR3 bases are TGTGCCTGGAGTGTACTAGGTGTGAACACTGAAGCTTTCTTT. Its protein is CAWSVLGVNTEAFF.

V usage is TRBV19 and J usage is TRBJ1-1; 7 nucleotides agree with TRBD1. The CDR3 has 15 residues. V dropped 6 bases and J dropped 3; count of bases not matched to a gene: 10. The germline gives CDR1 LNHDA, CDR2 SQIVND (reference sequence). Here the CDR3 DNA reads TGTGCCAGTAGCGACAGGGTAGGCCAGGACACTGAAGCTTTCTTT. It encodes CASSDRVGQDTEAFF.